The 26 T cell receptor beta chains listed next were all sequenced from one sample in a study of T cells in localized non-small cell lung cancer. Measured with immunoSEQ multiplex PCR; TCRdb has only the in-frame clones, and not every one. The table has about 57,000 clones, 90% to 95% seen once. The specimen was peripheral blood, collected before any cancer treatment. The receptors here all came from a man aged 40 to 75 with stage I lung adenocarcinoma.

The sample holds one count of this clone. The junction departs from germline at one end; a sequencing error may be responsible. V gene TRBV2 combines with J gene TRBJ2-2; 10 nucleotides align to TRBD2. This CDR3 spans 17 amino acids. CDR1 SNHLY and CDR2 FYNNEI come from the germline V gene. The CDR3 region is CTSSVQLAGLNTGELFF. The CDR3 DNA follows: TGTACCAGCAGCGTCCAACTAGCGGGACTGAACACCGGGGAGCTGTTTTTT.

V is TRBV6-5 and J is TRBJ2-5, with unresolved D. The CDR3 totals 15 residues. Trimming left V 1 base short and J 3 bases short, with 12 bases between. CDR1 is MNHEY and CDR2 is SVGAGI in the germline V gene. CDR3 loop: CASSYFGGVKETQYF. For the CDR3, the DNA is TGTGCCAGCAGTTACTTTGGTGGGGTAAAAGAGACCCAGTACTTC.

The chain recombines TRBV10-3 with TRBJ2-5, with 7 bases aligning to TRBD1. The CDR3 spans 14 residues. With 7 bases clipped from V and 2 bases from J, the junction kept 7 bases outside the gene matches. Germline V gives CDR1 ENHRY, CDR2 SYGVKD. The CDR3 sequence: CAIKRTGGQETQYF. CDR3 sequence (DNA): TGTGCCATCAAAAGGACAGGTGGGCAAGAGACCCAGTACTTC.

V is TRBV10-2 and J is TRBJ1-1; D is unclear. Trimming cost V 2 bases and J 10 bases, with 17 bases left between them. This CDR3 has 14 residues. Germline CDR1 and CDR2: WSHSY and SAAADI. The CDR3 DNA reads as TGCGCCAGCAGTGAGCCAGGAACCGCCGTAGCAGCTTTCTTT. Amino acids: CASSEPGTAVAAFF.

The chain is built from TRBV9 and TRBJ2-3; 8 bases map to TRBD2. Germline CDR1 and CDR2: SGDLS and YYNGEE. The CDR3 consists of 18 residues. V lost 4 bases, J lost 5 bases, and 18 bases stayed unmatched. DNA for the CDR3: TGTGCCAGCAGCAACCCCCCATCCTCGGGACTAGGAGGAGATACGCAGTATTTT. Translating it yields CASSNPPSSGLGGDTQYF.

The chain joins TRBV19 to TRBJ1-2; D remains ambiguous. Between the trimmed V and J ends, which lost 0 bases and 8 bases, there was a span of 10 bases. This CDR3 comprises 13 residues. CDR1 LNHDA and CDR2 SQIVND come from the germline V gene (reference sequence). The CDR3 loop reads CASSIDTILGYTF. As DNA, the CDR3 is TGTGCCAGTAGTATAGATACGATTCTGGGCTACACCTTC.

The chain combines TRBV27 with TRBJ2-3, with 7 positions matching TRBD2. Germline V gene lookup returns CDR1 MNHEY and CDR2 SMNVEV (reference sequence). The CDR3 consists of 14 residues. The trim removed 6 bases at V and 2 bases at J, leaving 5 bases unmatched. CDR3 sequence (DNA): TGTGCCAGCAGCTCTAGCGGACACACAGATACGCAGTATTTT. Protein sequence: CASSSSGHTDTQYF.

The V call is TRBV2, the J call TRBJ2-7, with D unclear. CDR1 and CDR2 from the germline V gene are SNHLY and FYNNEI. V lost 7 bases and J lost 5, with 12 bases in between. The CDR3 consists of 12 residues. The CDR3 here is CASISDQNEQYF. As DNA, the CDR3 is TGTGCCAGCATCTCGGATCAGAACGAGCAGTACTTC.

This clone was counted between two and nine times. Other DNA sequences of this sample code for an identical CDR3. The J gene is TRBJ2-3, the V gene TRBV7-2; D remains ambiguous. The germline V gene has CDR1 SGHTA and CDR2 FQGNSA. The V gene lost 5 bases and the J gene lost 2 bases, with 5 bases spanning the gap. CDR3 length: 12 amino acids. The CDR3 here is CASSPYTDTQYF. In DNA, the CDR3 is TGTGCCAGCAGCCCCTACACAGATACGCAGTATTTT.

The V call is TRBV6-1, the J call TRBJ1-1, with 11 bases lining up with TRBD1. Germline V lookup: CDR1 MNHNS, CDR2 SASEGT. Unmatched junction bases numbered 6, after V lost 5 bases and J lost 4 bases. This CDR3 is built from 15 residues. CDR3 sequence reads: CASSIQGQGGTEAFF. In DNA, the CDR3 is TGTGCCAGCAGTATACAGGGACAGGGGGGCACTGAAGCTTTCTTT.

The V and J genes are TRBV10-2 and TRBJ1-5, with unresolved D. Germline V CDR1 and CDR2: WSHSY, SAAADI. Trimming shortened V by 0 bases and J by 4 bases, and 7 bases separated the two germline ends. This CDR3 is 14 amino acids long. The CDR3: CASSESSGNQPQHF. The CDR3 bases are TGCGCCAGCAGTGAGTCTTCGGGAAATCAGCCCCAGCATTTT.

The gene calls are TRBV28 and TRBJ1-2; D call uncertain. The CDR3 runs to 15 residues. Trimming shortened V by 3 bases and J by 7 bases, and 18 bases separated the two germline ends. The germline gives CDR1 MDHEN, CDR2 SYDVKM. CDR3 coding DNA: TGTGCCAGCAGTTTTTTTCACACCCCAGAAGGTGGCTACACCTTC. Amino acids: CASSFFHTPEGGYTF.

This rearrangement joins TRBV18 to TRBJ1-1, with D perhaps matching TRBD1 (6 bases). This CDR3 spans 14 amino acids. Germline V gene sequence: CDR1 KGHSH, CDR2 LQKENI. V was clipped by 3 bases and J by 2 bases, with 10 bases between them. CDR3 loop: CASSPQQGNTEAFF. The CDR3 DNA sequence: TGTGCCAGCTCACCGCAACAGGGAAACACTGAAGCTTTCTTT.

The rearrangement joins TRBV27 to TRBJ2-1, with 10 bases that match TRBD2. Germline CDR1 MNHEY, CDR2 SMNVEV (reference sequence). V shed 10 bases and J 2 bases; nucleotides not matched to a gene: 8. The CDR3 sequence is 15 residues long. Here the CDR3 DNA reads TGTGCCACCCGTTCTAGCGGGAGCCCCTACAATGAGCAGTTCTTC. Its translation: CATRSSGSPYNEQFF.

The chain combines TRBV27 with TRBJ2-1; 10 positions agree with TRBD1. V lost 6 bases, J lost 8 bases, and 7 bases stayed unmatched. The V gene's germline CDR1 is MNHEY and CDR2 SMNVEV (reference sequence). CDR3 length equals 14 residues. The CDR3 region has the DNA TGTGCCAGCAGATTGACAGGGGGCTTCCATGAGCAGTTCTTC. The encoded protein is CASRLTGGFHEQFF.

The chain carries TRBV5-8 and TRBJ1-5; 8 bases line up with TRBD1. Trimming cost V 0 bases and J 0 bases; bases outside gene matches: 2. Looked up from germline, CDR1 is SGHTS and CDR2 is YDEGEE. The CDR3 contains 16 residues. DNA for the CDR3: TGTGCCAGCAGCTTGGGGACAGGGAATAGCAATCAGCCCCAGCATTTT. This translates into CASSLGTGNSNQPQHF. The complete variable domain, with remaining parts taken from reference TRBV5-8 and TRBJ1-5, reads EAGVTQSPTHLIKTRGQQATLRCSPISGHTSVYWYQQALGLGLQFLLWYDEGEERNRGNFPPRFSGRQFPNYSSELNVNALELEDSALYLCASSLGTGNSNQPQHFGDGTRLSIL.

This clone was counted between two and nine times. The rearrangement joins TRBV29-1 to TRBJ2-7; 11 bases match TRBD1. The CDR3 covers 13 residues. The V gene's germline CDR1 is SQVTM and CDR2 ANQGSEA. Trimming took 4 bases from V and 6 from J; bases not matched to a gene: 5. The CDR3 DNA follows: TGCAGCGTTGGGACAGGGGGCTTATCCGAGCAGTACTTC. This codes for CSVGTGGLSEQYF.

This rearrangement joins TRBV19 to TRBJ1-5, with D tentatively TRBD1 (5 bases). Germline values: CDR1 LNHDA, CDR2 SQIVND (reference sequence). V lost 5 bases to trimming and J lost 4 bases, with 18 bases between them. This CDR3 is built from 16 residues. CDR3 amino acids: CASSPGRGRLNQPQHF. CDR3 bases: TGTGCCAGTAGTCCTGGACGGGGACGGCTAAATCAGCCCCAGCATTTT.

In its sample, this clone was seen once. The chain uses TRBV5-1 and TRBJ2-5; tentatively, D is TRBD1 (5 bases). V lost 6 bases and J 0 bases, leaving 12 bases between the germline ends. From germline, CDR1 is SGHRS and CDR2 YFSETQ. The CDR3 runs to 14 residues. The CDR3 DNA reads as TGCGCCAGCACTCATGGGGCAAACCAAGAGACCCAGTACTTC. It encodes CASTHGANQETQYF.

This clone was seen more than once but under ten times. The V and J genes are TRBV6-1 and TRBJ2-7; 10 nucleotides match TRBD1. The germline V gene has CDR1 MNHNS and CDR2 SASEGT. V trimming: 2 bases; J trimming: 2 bases; junction bases outside the gene matches: 3. The CDR3 extends over 15 amino acids. CDR3 sequence reads: CASSERGTGAYEQYF. CDR3 nucleotide sequence: TGTGCCAGCAGTGAACGGGGGACAGGGGCCTACGAGCAGTACTTC.

The genes are TRBV5-1 and TRBJ1-5; 9 bases are shared with TRBD1. CDR3 size: 18 residues. Germline-derived CDR1 and CDR2 are SGHRS and YFSETQ. With 0 bases clipped from V and 7 bases from J, the junction kept 14 bases outside the gene matches. DNA for the CDR3: TGCGCCAGCAGCTTGGAACCACAGGGGGCTGTACGTGGCCAGCCCCAGCATTTT. It codes for CASSLEPQGAVRGQPQHF.

CDR3 protein: CASSRRTGLRTEAFF. CDR3 coding DNA: TGTGCCAGCAGCCGTAGGACAGGGTTACGCACTGAAGCTTTCTTT. J is TRBJ1-1 and V is TRBV7-9, with TRBD1 matching 8 bases. V gave up 5 bases and J gave up 4 bases; unmatched junction bases: 9. The CDR3 consists of 15 residues. Germline V gene sequence: CDR1 SEHNR, CDR2 FQNEAQ (reference sequence).

This chain uses TRBV10-3 with TRBJ2-7; possibly TRBD1 or TRBD2 for D (5 bases each). The CDR3 loop spans 13 amino acids. Germline loops: CDR1 ENHRY, CDR2 SYGVKD. V was shortened by 8 bases and J by 2 bases, with 13 bases between the two germline ends. In DNA, the CDR3 is TGTGCCATCGCAGCGGACATCACCTACGAGCAGTACTTC. Translated: CAIAADITYEQYF.

The CDR3 DNA reads as TGTGCCAGTAGTCCCGGGTTAGACGAGCAGTACTTC. Protein: CASSPGLDEQYF. This chain connects TRBV19 to TRBJ2-7; D gene unclear. This CDR3 comprises 12 residues. V was clipped by 5 bases and J by 5 bases, with 10 bases between them. The germline V gene encodes CDR1 LNHDA and CDR2 SQIVND (reference sequence).

The chain joins TRBV19 to TRBJ1-2, with D unresolved. CDR1 and CDR2 (germline): LNHDA, SQIVND (reference sequence). The germline V and J ends were trimmed by 5 bases and 8 bases, with 12 bases remaining between them. The CDR3 contains 12 residues. The chain's CDR3 is CASSWKSVGYTF. The CDR3 nucleotides are TGTGCCAGTAGTTGGAAAAGTGTAGGCTACACCTTC.

There are a few counts of this clone. The J gene is TRBJ2-2, the V gene TRBV7-2, with 11 bases matching TRBD2. Trimming at V came to 2 bases and at J to 7 bases, leaving 3 bases not matched to a gene. Per the germline V gene, CDR1 is SGHTA and CDR2 is FQGNSA. The CDR3 has 15 residues. The CDR3 region is CASSLRLAGIGELFF. In DNA form, the CDR3 reads TGTGCCAGCAGCTTAAGACTAGCGGGAATCGGGGAGCTGTTTTTT.